Listed below are T cell receptor beta chains from one sample, sequenced in a study of beta chain features in type 1 diabetes. Produced via immunoSEQ multiplex PCR; TCRdb's table is partial and in-frame only. This table holds a few hundred thousand clones, roughly an eighth found once. The sequenced sample was naive CD4+ T cells from blood. The receptors come from a woman younger than 30 with type 1 diabetes. Both conserved end residues are part of each CDR3. The D gene is left open where the match is weak. For some rows the clone size is stated as once, few or many, or as a class when expanded; others skip it.

>TRBV9|TRBD2|TRBJ2-7|few
TGTGCCAGCAGCTCCGGACTAGCGGGCGAGACTCGCTACTTC
CASSSGLAGETRYF
>TRBV29-1|TRBD1|TRBJ2-7|few
TGCAGCGTTCTGCGCTTAGGGACAGGGGGCTCCTACGAGCAGTACTTC
CSVLRLGTGGSYEQYF
>TRBV20-1|.|TRBJ1-2|.
TGCCAGGGAGGGGCAGACCCTGGCTACACCTTC
CQGGADPGYTF
>TRBV27|.|TRBJ1-4|.
TGTGCCAGCAGTCCCAGGTTCGGAGGTGAAAAACTGTTTTTT
CASSPRFGGEKLFF
>TRBV29-1|TRBD1|TRBJ1-5|.
TGCAGCGTTGCAGGGGGCGCGGATCAGCCCCAGCATTTT
CSVAGGADQPQHF
>TRBV7-2|TRBD1|TRBJ2-2|few
TGTGCCAGCAGCCATAGAAGGGACAGAAACACCGGGGAGCTGTTTTTT
CASSHRRDRNTGELFF
>TRBV27|TRBD2|TRBJ2-1|.
TGTGCCAGCATGGGGACTAGCGGGAGTAATCAGTACAATGAGCAGTTCTTC
CASMGTSGSNQYNEQFF
>TRBV10-3|.|TRBJ2-2|.
TGTGCCATCTCAGGGCAGCTTCCCGATGGCGGGGAGCTGTTTTTT
CAISGQLPDGGELFF
>TRBV7-8|.|TRBJ1-1|.
TGTGCCAGCAGCTCCGCGGGGATGAACACTGAAGCTTTCTTT
CASSSAGMNTEAFF
>TRBV18|TRBD2|TRBJ2-4|few
TGTGCCAGCTCACCATCTTCGGGGACTAGCGGCTTTGGGAACATTCAGTACTTC
CASSPSSGTSGFGNIQYF
>TRBV11-3|TRBD2|TRBJ2-1|few
TGTGCCAGCAGCTTAGTAGCGGGAGGAAACAATGAGCAGTTCTTC
CASSLVAGGNNEQFF
>TRBV5-4|TRBD2|TRBJ2-5|few
TGTGCCAGCAGCTTGGGAACCCGGACTAGAGTCGAAGAGACCCAGTACTTC
CASSLGTRTRVEETQYF
>TRBV28|.|TRBJ2-3|few
TGTGCCAGCAGTCTGGCGGGGATTCGGATTAGGGGCACAGATACGCAGTATTTT
CASSLAGIRIRGTDTQYF
>TRBV30|.|TRBJ2-4|few
TGTGCCTGGAGCACTAGTGGGTACATTCAGTACTTC
CAWSTSGYIQYF
>TRBV29-1|.|TRBJ1-2|few
TGCAGCGAAAAGCGCGAGAGCTACACCTTC
CSEKRESYTF
>TRBV29-1|TRBD1|TRBJ1-3|few
TGCAGCGTTGCCCCGGGACAGAGGAACACCATATATTTT
CSVAPGQRNTIYF
>TRBV15|.|TRBJ2-7|.
TGTGCCACCAGCCGCCACGAGCTGGTAGAGCAGTACTTC
CATSRHELVEQYF
>TRBV23-1|TRBD2|TRBJ2-1|many
TGCGCCAGCAGTCAGCGGGAGGTTGAGCAGTTCTTC
CASSQREVEQFF
>TRBV14|.|TRBJ1-1|.
TGTGCCAGCAGCCAAGAAATAGGAGTTACTGAAGCTTTCTTT
CASSQEIGVTEAFF
>TRBV9|TRBD2|TRBJ2-1|few
TGTGCCAGCAGCGTAGGCGGGAGGGCCGGAGTTAATGCCTACAATGAGCAGTTCTTC
CASSVGGRAGVNAYNEQFF
>TRBV29-1|TRBD2|TRBJ2-1|.
TGCAGCGTTGCAAAGCTAGCGGGGTCCAAGCTCTACAATGAGCAGTTCTTC
CSVAKLAGSKLYNEQFF
>TRBV5-5|.|TRBJ2-1|.
TGTGCCAGCAGCTTGGATTCGGGTTCCTACAATGAGCAGTTCTTC
CASSLDSGSYNEQFF
>TRBV5-1|TRBD1|TRBJ2-7|.
TGCGCCAGCAGCTTGGTGGACAGGGCCCACGAGCAGTACTTC
CASSLVDRAHEQYF
>TRBV9|TRBD1|TRBJ1-4|.
TGTGCCAGCAGCGTAGCAGACAGGGGTGGAGAAAAACTGTTTTTT
CASSVADRGGEKLFF
>TRBV27|.|TRBJ2-3|.
TGTGCCAGCAGGCTTTTGAGGGCTAGCACAGATACGCAGTATTTT
CASRLLRASTDTQYF
>TRBV6-6|.|TRBJ2-1|.
TGTGCCAGCAGTTACGAGAATAATGAGCAGTTCTTC
CASSYENNEQFF
>TRBV7-2|.|TRBJ1-5|few
TGTGCCAGCAGCGCGCTCGGGGGGCAGGTGGATCAGCCCCAGCATTTT
CASSALGGQVDQPQHF
>TRBV7-6|TRBD1|TRBJ2-3|few
TGTGCCAGCAGCTTAGCCCGGACAGGGTCGGGGCCTGATACGCAGTATTTT
CASSLARTGSGPDTQYF
>TRBV6-5|TRBD2|TRBJ2-3|few
TGTGCCAGCAGTCTACTAGCGGGAGTGGCAGATACGCAGTATTTT
CASSLLAGVADTQYF